The next 30 T cell receptor beta chains were all read from a single sample in a study of T-cell reconstitution after alpha-beta-depleted transplantation in children. Preparing the TCRbeta library involved the use of unique molecular identifiers. TCRdb re-analysed the PCR reads in MiXCR, keeping a single row per CDR3 protein. The sample yields around 380,000 distinct CDR3 sequences, 11% seen once. Sequences were derived from PBMCs from the stem cell graft donor, sampled from the stem cell graft. These receptors originate from a human donor who donated a stem cell graft to a child with acute myeloid leukemia.

There are many counts of this clonotype. The chain recombines TRBV10-3 with TRBJ2-7; the D gene is possibly TRBD1 (5 bases). The V end lost 0 bases, the J end lost 3 bases, and 12 bases lay between the germline ends. The CDR3 length is 15 residues. CDR1 is ENHRY and CDR2 is SYGVKD in the germline V gene. The CDR3 spells CAISESAGLGYEQYF. The CDR3 coding sequence is TGTGCCATCAGTGAGTCGGCAGGGTTGGGCTACGAGCAGTACTTC.

The V gene is TRBV10-3, the J gene TRBJ2-1, with TRBD2 matching 11 bases. CDR1 and CDR2 (germline): ENHRY, SYGVKD. V dropped 4 bases and J dropped 4; count of bases not matched to a gene: 6. The CDR3 sequence is 16 residues long. As DNA, the CDR3 is TGTGCCATCAGTGGACTTGCTAGCGGGAGGTACAATGAGCAGTTCTTC. It encodes CAISGLASGRYNEQFF.

This clonotype has at least ten counts. The chain couples TRBV12-3 or TRBV12-4 to TRBJ1-4, with a possible D match to TRBD1 (5 bases). The V and J ends lost 6 bases and 11 bases respectively, with 13 bases between them. CDR3 length equals 12 residues. CDR3 nucleotides: TGTGCCAGCAGGAGGGGTGATACGAAACTGTTTTTT. Translation gives CASRRGDTKLFF.

This clonotype has only a few counts. This rearrangement joins TRBV27 to TRBJ1-3, with D possibly TRBD1 on 6 matching bases. V was pared by 6 bases and J by 1 base, with 10 bases between. The germline gives CDR1 MNHEY, CDR2 SMNVEV (reference sequence). The CDR3 is 14 amino acids. Here the CDR3 DNA reads TGTGCCAGCAGCAAACAGGGATCTGGAAACACCATATATTTT. Protein: CASSKQGSGNTIYF.

CDR3 sequence: CASSFAPDTGENTEAFF. Here the CDR3 DNA reads TGTGCCAGCAGTTTTGCCCCCGACACAGGGGAGAACACTGAAGCTTTCTTT. The rearrangement links TRBV28 to TRBJ1-1; 7 nucleotides align to TRBD1. Looked up from germline, CDR1 is MDHEN and CDR2 is SYDVKM. Unmatched junction bases numbered 11, after V lost 3 bases and J lost 1 base. This CDR3 comprises 17 residues.

This clonotype was detected only once. The CDR3 loop is CASSADRTQETQYF. The CDR3 nucleotides are TGTGCCAGCAGCGCGGACAGAACCCAAGAGACCCAGTACTTC. The genes are TRBV9 and TRBJ2-5; D perhaps matches TRBD1 (6 bases). CDR1 and CDR2 (germline): SGDLS, YYNGEE. V lost 3 bases, J lost 1 base, and 10 bases lay in between. The CDR3 contains 14 residues.

Many counts were recorded for this clonotype. This chain uses TRBV3-1 with TRBJ1-1, with D tentatively TRBD1 (5 bases). There are 13 residues in the CDR3. Germline V lookup: CDR1 LGHDT, CDR2 YNNKEL (reference sequence). Trimming shortened V by 7 bases and J by 5 bases, and 14 bases separated the two germline ends. CDR3 amino acids: CASNAGMGTEAFF. The CDR3 nucleotides are TGTGCCAGCAACGCAGGGATGGGAACTGAAGCTTTCTTT.

Ten or more counts support this clonotype. The chain recombines TRBV6-5 with TRBJ1-3; D is ambiguous. The CDR3 runs to 16 residues. With 4 bases removed from V and 0 bases from J, the gap between germline ends came to 13 bases. The germline CDR1 and CDR2 sequences are MNHEY and SVGAGI. The CDR3 bases are TGTGCCAGCAGTTTCATGACGGTCGACTCTGGAAACACCATATATTTT. It specifies CASSFMTVDSGNTIYF.

The chain joins TRBV13 to TRBJ2-7, with 10 bases that match TRBD2. This CDR3 comprises 15 residues. Germline CDR1 and CDR2: PRHDT and FYEKMQ (reference sequence). Trimming cost V 4 bases and J 4 bases; bases outside gene matches: 7. The CDR3 is CASSWASGGEYEQYV. The CDR3 DNA sequence: TGTGCCAGCAGCTGGGCTAGCGGGGGCGAATACGAGCAGTACGTC.

This clonotype was detected ten times or more. The chain carries TRBV9 and TRBJ2-3; 8 bases are a match to TRBD2. This CDR3 region has 15 residues. Germline lookup yields CDR1 SGDLS and CDR2 YYNGEE. J lost 3 bases, V lost 0 bases, and 3 bases had no gene match. CDR3 protein: CASSVGPGGTDTQYF. The CDR3 coding sequence is TGTGCCAGCAGCGTAGGACCGGGAGGGACAGATACGCAGTATTTT.

The V and J genes are TRBV9 and TRBJ2-7, with a possible D match to TRBD1 (6 bases). Germline lookup yields CDR1 SGDLS and CDR2 YYNGEE. The CDR3 length is 15 residues. V lost 1 base and J lost 5, with 16 bases in between. Here the CDR3 DNA reads TGTGCCAGCAGCGTATCCGGTGCCCAGGGGAACGAGCAGTACTTC. This codes for CASSVSGAQGNEQYF.

The table lists this clonotype with a count of one. This chain connects TRBV27 to TRBJ2-7, with a tentative D call TRBD1 (6 bases). Germline V lookup: CDR1 MNHEY, CDR2 SMNVEV (reference sequence). This CDR3 is built from 14 residues. Trimming removed 2 bases from V and 3 bases from J, with 11 bases in between. CDR3: CASSLMAGDYEQYF. The CDR3 region has the DNA TGTGCCAGCAGTTTAATGGCAGGGGACTACGAGCAGTACTTC.

This clonotype has just a few counts. This chain uses TRBV3-1 with TRBJ2-5; 10 bases agree with TRBD2. There are 15 residues in the CDR3. Germline CDR1 and CDR2: LGHDT and YNNKEL (reference sequence). Losses at the gene ends were 5 bases for V and 4 bases for J; bases not matched to a gene: 7. The CDR3 region has the DNA TGTGCCAGCAGCTCGGCCACTAGCGGGGCAGAGACCCAGTACTTC. Its translation is CASSSATSGAETQYF.

V usage is TRBV10-2 and J usage is TRBJ1-3; D not certain. Looked up from germline, CDR1 is WSHSY and CDR2 is SAAADI. V gave up 3 bases and J gave up 5 bases, with 2 bases separating them. The CDR3 spans 11 residues. CDR3 sequence reads: CASSDRNTIYF. For the CDR3, the DNA is TGCGCCAGCAGTGACCGAAACACCATATATTTT.

V gene TRBV5-6 combines with J gene TRBJ1-3; TRBD1 is a possible D gene (5 bases). Looked up from germline, CDR1 is SGHDT and CDR2 is YYEEEE. The CDR3 is 15 amino acids. The ends were cut back, 4 bases at V and 0 bases at J, with 11 bases in the middle. The CDR3 is CASSRGRISGNTIYF. The CDR3 DNA is TGTGCCAGCAGCCGGGGACGTATCTCTGGAAACACCATATATTTT.

In regard to this clonotype: At one of its ends the junction is not consistent with the germline gene, which may arise from a read error. The V and J genes are TRBV7-9 and TRBJ1-5, with 7 bases aligning to TRBD1. The CDR3 runs 15 residues. CDR1 and CDR2 from the germline V gene are SEHNR and FQNEAQ (reference sequence). The DNA of the CDR3 is TGTGCCAGCAGCTCTCCCGGGACAGAGGATCAGCCCCAGCGTTTT. It is translated as CASSSPGTEDQPQRF.

The chain is built from TRBV7-2 and TRBJ1-2, with D possibly being TRBD1 (6 bases). The CDR3 extends over 15 amino acids. V lost 0 bases to trimming and J lost 5 bases, with 13 bases between them. Germline lookup yields CDR1 SGHTA and CDR2 FQGNSA. CDR3 DNA sequence: TGTGCCAGCAGCTTAGCCGAGGGGGGGAGGTATGGCTACACCTTC. It specifies CASSLAEGGRYGYTF.

This rearrangement joins TRBV5-1 to TRBJ2-5; tentatively, D is TRBD1 (5 bases). V gave up 4 bases and J gave up 5 bases, with 18 bases separating them. The V gene's germline CDR1 is SGHRS and CDR2 YFSETQ. There are 15 residues in the CDR3. CDR3 in DNA: TGCGCCAGCAGCACTACCCAGGGAAATGGGGAGACCCAGTACTTC. This gives the protein CASSTTQGNGETQYF. Looking up the rest from reference TRBV5-1 and TRBJ2-5 gives the full variable domain: KAGVTQTPRYLIKTRGQQVTLSCSPISGHRSVSWYQQTPGQGLQFLFEYFSETQRNKGNFPGRFSGRQFSNSRSEMNVSTLELGDSALYLCASSTTQGNGETQYFGPGTRLLVL.

There are many counts of this clonotype. The CDR3 bases are TGCAGTGCTAGTAGACTAGCGGGGGGTCCCTCCGGAGAGACCCAGTACTTC. As protein: CSASRLAGGPSGETQYF. This sequence joins TRBV20-1 and TRBJ2-5, with TRBD2 matching 13 bases. CDR1 is DFQATT, CDR2 SNEGSKA, per germline (reference sequence). V shed 3 bases, J shed 4 bases, and the junction held 11 bases outside the gene matches. This CDR3 comprises 17 residues.

This clonotype came up a few times. The chain combines TRBV6-5 with TRBJ2-1, with TRBD2 matching over 11 bases. The CDR3 totals 16 residues. V lost 2 bases and J lost 8; bases outside the gene matches: 8. Per the germline V gene, CDR1 is MNHEY and CDR2 is SVGAGI. The CDR3 loop is CASSYPGLAAVDEQFF. The DNA for the CDR3 is TGTGCCAGCAGTTACCCGGGACTAGCGGCGGTCGATGAGCAGTTCTTC.

This clonotype was picked up a small number of times. The chain combines TRBV7-8 with TRBJ1-4, with D unresolved. The CDR3 is 16 residues long. The germline V gene encodes CDR1 SGHVS and CDR2 FQNEAQ. Trimming took off 2 bases at V and 2 bases at J, with 12 bases between the two ends. In DNA, the CDR3 is TGTGCCAGCAGCTTAAATAGTCGAGGGACTAATGAAAAACTGTTTTTT. Translation gives CASSLNSRGTNEKLFF.

The V gene is TRBV29-1, the J gene TRBJ2-1, with 8 nucleotides matching TRBD1. The CDR3 runs to 15 residues. Germline CDR1 reads SQVTM; CDR2 reads ANQGSEA. In DNA form, the CDR3 reads TGCGGCATCCCTTCAGGGGGCCCATCCTACAATGAGCAGTTCTTC. Protein: CGIPSGGPSYNEQFF.

This clonotype was seen only a few times. V gene TRBV4-2 combines with J gene TRBJ1-1, with TRBD1 matching over 8 bases. In germline, CDR1 is LGHNA, CDR2 YNFKEQ. V trimming: 2 bases; J trimming: 2 bases; junction bases outside the gene matches: 4. CDR3 length equals 15 residues. CDR3 in amino acids: CASSQHGQGNTEAFF. The CDR3 coding sequence is TGTGCCAGCAGCCAACACGGACAGGGAAACACTGAAGCTTTCTTT.

In its sample, this clonotype was seen a few times. This rearrangement joins TRBV6-5 to TRBJ2-7; 7 bases line up with TRBD1. V lost 6 bases and J lost 6; bases outside the gene matches: 5. CDR3 length equals 12 residues. Looked up from germline, CDR1 is MNHEY and CDR2 is SVGAGI. CDR3 bases: TGTGCCAGCAGCCCGACAGGGACCGAGCAGTACTTC. Its protein product is CASSPTGTEQYF.

This clonotype was counted many times. The rearrangement uses TRBV29-1 and TRBJ2-3, with a possible D match to TRBD2 (5 bases). The CDR3 has 14 residues. Germline CDR1 is SQVTM and CDR2 is ANQGSEA. V dropped 8 bases and J dropped 1 base, with 16 bases sitting between them. CDR3: CSIGERQGTDTQYF. DNA for the CDR3: TGCAGCATTGGGGAGAGACAAGGCACAGATACGCAGTATTTT.

This clonotype was seen a handful of times. The gene calls are TRBV10-3 and TRBJ2-3; D uncertain. The CDR3 loop spans 14 amino acids. Trimming took off 0 bases at V and 4 bases at J, with 8 bases between the two ends. Germline lookup yields CDR1 ENHRY and CDR2 SYGVKD. The CDR3 here is CAISESAASDTQYF. The CDR3 region has the DNA TGTGCCATCAGTGAGTCTGCCGCGTCAGATACGCAGTATTTT.

The rearrangement joins TRBV5-6 to TRBJ2-7; D gene ambiguous. Germline CDR1 reads SGHDT; CDR2 reads YYEEEE. The length of the CDR3 is 14 residues. With 7 bases removed from V and 0 bases from J, the gap between germline ends came to 14 bases. For the CDR3, the DNA is TGTGCCAGCCGTCGGACCCACAGCTCCTACGAGCAGTACTTC. Its protein is CASRRTHSSYEQYF.

The rearrangement joins TRBV7-9 to TRBJ2-5; D is possibly TRBD1 (6 bases). With 5 bases removed from V and 2 bases from J, the gap between germline ends came to 15 bases. The germline V gene has CDR1 SEHNR and CDR2 FQNEAQ (reference sequence). The CDR3 totals 15 residues. For the CDR3, the DNA is TGTGCCAGCAGCAGCCGGGACACGGGGCAAGAGACCCAGTACTTC. This translates into CASSSRDTGQETQYF. Full variable domain (remainder filled in from reference TRBV7-9 and TRBJ2-5): DTGVSQNPRHKITKRGQNVTFRCDPISEHNRLYWYRQTLGQGPEFLTYFQNEAQLEKSRLLSDRFSAERPKGSFSTLEIQRTEQGDSAMYLCASSSRDTGQETQYFGPGTRLLVL.

The genes are TRBV7-6 and TRBJ2-1; D remains ambiguous. The germline V gene encodes CDR1 SGHVS and CDR2 FNYEAQ. V lost 2 bases, J lost 2 bases, and 13 bases lay in between. The CDR3 totals 16 residues. CDR3 bases: TGTGCCAGCAGCTTAACCGGGTTAGTCGCCTACAATGAGCAGTTCTTC. Translated: CASSLTGLVAYNEQFF.

This clonotype has at least ten counts. The V gene is TRBV3-1, the J gene TRBJ2-1; a possible D gene is TRBD2 (6 bases). The germline gives CDR1 LGHDT, CDR2 YNNKEL (reference sequence). This CDR3 has 16 amino acids. The V and J ends lost 0 bases and 5 bases respectively, with 14 bases between them. The CDR3, as DNA: TGTGCCAGCAGCCAAGATCCGGGACTCCGAAACAATGAGCAGTTCTTC. This translates into CASSQDPGLRNNEQFF.